The rows below give T cell receptor beta chains drawn from one sample of a study of blood T cell repertoires in COVID-19. Generated by immunoSEQ multiplex PCR, the TCRdb table keeps only in-frame clones and is missing some. The table includes 160,000 or so clones, 80% to 90% detected once. The sample consisted of peripheral blood. The receptor set was obtained from a human donor in a cohort sampled during active COVID-19. The CDR3 runs from the conserved cysteine through the conserved F or W. A D gene is named only where the DNA matches it firmly. Size values are once, few and many counts, or a class for expanded clones, and some rows have none.

V,J,size,D,CDR3,DNA
TRBV6-5,TRBJ2-7,NA,TRBD1,CASSMGQGRGEQYF,TGTGCCAGCAGTATGGGACAGGGGAGGGGCGAGCAGTACTTC
TRBV15,TRBJ2-3,NA,NA,CATSRGGGPRDTQYF,TGTGCCACCAGCAGAGGGGGGGGGCCTAGAGATACGCAGTATTTT
TRBV7-2,TRBJ2-1,NA,TRBD2,CASSPRVRGVNEQFF,TGTGCCAGCAGCCCAAGGGTCCGGGGGGTGAATGAGCAGTTCTTC
TRBV5-1,TRBJ2-7,NA,TRBD1,CASSLSGTGISYEQYF,TGCGCCAGCAGCTTGAGCGGGACAGGGATATCCTACGAGCAGTACTTC
TRBV10-1,TRBJ2-3,NA,NA,CASSVSRLEGTDTQYF,TGCGCCAGCAGTGTTTCCCGACTAGAGGGCACAGATACGCAGTATTTT
TRBV4-3,TRBJ2-6,NA,NA,CASSHARAPGANVLTF,TGCGCCAGCAGCCATGCCAGGGCGCCTGGGGCCAACGTCCTGACTTTC
TRBV19,TRBJ2-7,NA,NA,CASSPTAESYEQYF,TGTGCCAGTAGTCCGACCGCGGAGTCCTACGAGCAGTACTTC
TRBV2,TRBJ2-3,NA,TRBD2,CASSEEAGGPTDTQYF,TGTGCCAGCAGTGAGGAGGCGGGAGGGCCCACAGATACGCAGTATTTT
TRBV6-5,TRBJ1-2,NA,NA,CASSYQGEGRKDGYTF,TGTGCCAGCAGTTACCAAGGGGAAGGGAGGAAGGATGGCTACACCTTC
TRBV7-2,TRBJ1-2,NA,NA,CASSFGQFDYGYTF,TGTGCCAGCAGCTTCGGACAGTTCGACTATGGCTACACCTTC
TRBV10-1,TRBJ2-3,NA,NA,CASSAAGAPGTDTQYF,TGCGCCAGCAGTGCGGCGGGCGCCCCAGGCACAGATACGCAGTATTTT
TRBV24-1,TRBJ2-2,NA,NA,CATSDPDWDTGELFF,TGTGCCACCAGTGATCCTGACTGGGACACCGGGGAGCTGTTTTTT
TRBV19,TRBJ2-5,NA,TRBD2,CASSHRTSGGAGETQYF,TGTGCCAGTAGCCATAGGACTAGCGGGGGGGCCGGAGAGACCCAGTACTTC
TRBV7-8,TRBJ1-2,few,NA,CASTNSGIGRGGYTF,TGTGCCAGCACTAATTCAGGGATCGGGCGGGGTGGCTACACCTTC
TRBV27,TRBJ2-1,few,TRBD2,CASSRLAGVNNEQFF,TGTGCCAGCAGTAGACTAGCGGGAGTGAACAATGAGCAGTTCTTC
TRBV19,TRBJ2-5,NA,TRBD1,CASSIDREGQETQYF,TGTGCCAGTAGTATCGACAGGGAAGGGCAAGAGACCCAGTACTTC
TRBV4-3,TRBJ2-7,NA,NA,CASSQVRGTLSYEQYF,TGCGCCAGCAGCCAAGTCAGGGGAACCCTCTCCTACGAGCAGTACTTC